These 7 T cell receptor beta chains share one sample of origin, sequenced in a study of regulatory T cells in long-lasting Graves disease. Noted time point: newly diagnosed GD, antithyroid drugs for less than 3 months. The TCR library used RNA extracted from PBMCs. Investigators prepared the TCR beta libraries by applying iRepertoire HTBI primers and Arm-PCR of CDR3 regions. TCRdb re-derived calls from the multiplex PCR reads in MiXCR, one entry per CDR3 protein. The table has 550,000 to 650,000 distinct CDR3 sequences, about 16% seen once. These data were also filed under a second study, of T cells in Graves' hyperthyroidism and ophthalmopathy.

The source was peripheral blood mononuclear cells (PBMCs), collected at new diagnosis, from a patient treated with antithyroid drugs. The receptors were gathered from a man aged 18 to 30 with Graves disease.

This clonotype was seen ten or more times. The rearrangement joins TRBV5-1 to TRBJ2-1; 8 bases are a match to TRBD2. Germline lookup yields CDR1 SGHRS and CDR2 YFSETQ. The CDR3 is made up of 14 amino acids. After removal of 4 bases from V and 4 bases from J, the junction contained 4 bases not matched to a gene. This chain's CDR3 is CASSAGGRYNEQFF. The CDR3 region has the DNA TGCGCCAGCAGCGCGGGGGGACGGTACAATGAGCAGTTCTTC. The full variable domain, rest sourced from reference TRBV5-1 and TRBJ2-1, is KAGVTQTPRYLIKTRGQQVTLSCSPISGHRSVSWYQQTPGQGLQFLFEYFSETQRNKGNFPGRFSGRQFSNSRSEMNVSTLELGDSALYLCASSAGGRYNEQFFGPGTRLTVL.

Many counts were recorded for this clonotype. The rearrangement joins TRBV20-1 to TRBJ2-2; 9 bases fit TRBD2. V was pared by 3 bases and J by 7 bases, with 0 bases of the junction left unmatched. Germline V gives CDR1 DFQATT, CDR2 SNEGSKA (reference sequence). The CDR3 spans 12 residues. The CDR3 loop reads CSASSGSGELFF. For the CDR3, the DNA is TGCAGTGCTAGTAGCGGGAGCGGGGAGCTGTTTTTT.

For this clonotype: The germline gene is not matched at one end of the junction; a read error may be the cause. This rearrangement joins TRBV30 to TRBJ1-4, with D uncertain. The CDR3 extends over 14 amino acids. Per the germline V gene, CDR1 is GTSNPN and CDR2 is SVGIG (reference sequence). CDR3: CAWSSRQVNGKLFF. The CDR3 DNA reads TGTGCCTGGAGTTCCAGGCAGGTTAATGGAAAACTGTTTTTT.

This clonotype was detected a few times. The chain combines TRBV27 with TRBJ2-7; 10 positions agree with TRBD2. This CDR3 has 15 amino acids. The germline CDR1 and CDR2 sequences are MNHEY and SMNVEV (reference sequence). The V gene end was trimmed by 0 bases and the J gene end by 6 bases; junction bases not matched to a gene: 5. CDR3 sequence reads: CASSLSQREGFEQYF. The CDR3 coding sequence is TGTGCCAGCAGTTTATCACAGCGGGAGGGTTTCGAGCAGTACTTC.

The genes are TRBV6-2 or TRBV6-3 and TRBJ2-5; tentative D call: TRBD1 (5 bases). The CDR3 totals 12 residues. In germline, CDR1 is MNHEY, CDR2 SVGEGT. Trimming pared 4 bases from V and 7 bases from J, leaving 10 bases between. The CDR3 DNA reads as TGTGCCAGCAGTTTTGGGGCCGGGACCCAGTACTTC. Encoded protein: CASSFGAGTQYF.

This clonotype was seen more than once but under ten times. V gene TRBV5-1 combines with J gene TRBJ1-6; D remains unclear. The V end lost 6 bases, the J end lost 8 bases, and 9 bases lay between the germline ends. The germline V gene has CDR1 SGHRS and CDR2 YFSETQ. CDR3 size: 12 residues. CDR3 protein: CASKSGYSPLHF. The CDR3 DNA follows: TGCGCCAGCAAATCCGGTTATTCACCCCTCCACTTT.

Only one count was recorded for this clonotype. The rearrangement joins TRBV10-3 to TRBJ1-3; TRBD1 is a possible D gene (5 bases). Germline CDR1 reads ENHRY; CDR2 reads SYGVKD. This CDR3 spans 15 amino acids. Trimming left V 0 bases short and J 9 bases short, with 15 bases between. CDR3 protein: CAISESAGMVATIYF. For the CDR3, the DNA is TGTGCCATCAGTGAGTCTGCAGGGATGGTAGCCACCATATATTTT.